Below are 17 T cell receptor beta chains sequenced from a single sample in a study of blood T cell repertoires in COVID-19. The method was immunoSEQ multiplex PCR; TCRdb's version includes in-frame clones alone and lacks a portion of them. The sample has a few hundred thousand clones, approximately 90% seen once. The sequenced sample was peripheral blood. The receptors here all came from a man aged 55 to 69 who had recovered from COVID-19.

The chain combines TRBV4-2 with TRBJ2-1; 7 nucleotides line up with TRBD2. From germline, CDR1 is LGHNA and CDR2 YNFKEQ. Germline trimming cut 1 base from V and 4 bases from J; bases unmatched to any gene: 7. The length of the CDR3 is 16 residues. CDR3 nucleotide sequence: TGTGCCAGCAGCCAAGCGGGCGGGGGACTTTACAATGAGCAGTTCTTC. This sequence encodes CASSQAGGGLYNEQFF.

The chain links TRBV11-2 to TRBJ1-3; D gene ambiguous. Germline V CDR1 and CDR2: SGHAT, FQNNGV. V lost 1 base and J lost 3, with 7 bases in between. The CDR3 contains 14 residues. The CDR3 DNA is TGTGCCAGCAGCTTAGGAGAGGTTGGAAACACCATATATTTT. The encoded protein is CASSLGEVGNTIYF. Combining the CDR3 with reference TRBV11-2 and TRBJ1-3 gives the whole variable domain EAGVAQSPRYKIIEKRQSVAFWCNPISGHATLYWYQQILGQGPKLLIQFQNNGVVDDSQLPKDRFSAERLKGVDSTLKIQPAKLEDSAVYLCASSLGEVGNTIYFGEGSWLTVV.

The chain joins TRBV21-1 to TRBJ2-2; the D segment call TRBD1 is taken from the table without a DNA check. TRBV21-1 is a pseudogene segment. The length of the CDR3 is 14 residues. CDR3 protein: CASSGTPNTGELFF. The CDR3 nucleotides read TGTGCCAGCAGTGGGACACCGAACACCGGGGAGCTGTTTTTT.

This clone was counted a single time. The rearrangement joins TRBV14 to TRBJ2-1; the match to TRBD2 covers 10 bases. The V and J ends lost 0 bases and 0 bases, in that order; junction bases with no gene match: 8. Germline CDR1 SGHDN, CDR2 FVKESK. The CDR3 extends over 19 amino acids. The CDR3 coding sequence is TGTGCCAGCAGCCAAGATCCCGATAGCGGGGGGTTCTCCTACAATGAGCAGTTCTTC. Its protein product is CASSQDPDSGGFSYNEQFF.

This clone has only a few counts. This sequence joins TRBV3-1 (or the pseudogene TRBV3-2) and TRBJ1-4, with 10 positions matching TRBD1. The ends lost 1 base at V and 1 base at J; junction bases unmatched: 3. The CDR3 loop spans 17 amino acids. The germline gives CDR1 LGHDT, CDR2 YNNKEL (reference sequence). The CDR3 DNA is TGTGCCAGCAGCCAAGGGGGACAGGGGAAAACTAATGAAAAACTGTTTTTT. It is translated as CASSQGGQGKTNEKLFF.

This chain connects TRBV11-3 to TRBJ2-1, with 11 nucleotides matching TRBD2. CDR1 and CDR2 (germline): SGHNT, YENEEA. V shed 0 bases and J 9 bases; nucleotides not matched to a gene: 10. The CDR3 sequence is 17 residues long. The CDR3, as DNA: TGTGCCAGCAGCTTAGATCTCTCTAGCGGGGGGTCCAGTGAGCAGTTCTTC. Amino acid sequence: CASSLDLSSGGSSEQFF.

This clone showed up just a few times. The chain has TRBV19 and TRBJ2-1; 10 nucleotides align to TRBD2. The trim removed 5 bases at V and 5 bases at J, leaving 9 bases unmatched. Germline CDR1 reads LNHDA; CDR2 reads SQIVND (reference sequence). The CDR3 covers 16 residues. The CDR3 DNA sequence: TGTGCCAGTAGTTCCCTAGCGGGGGTCTTGCACAATGAGCAGTTCTTC. It yields the protein CASSSLAGVLHNEQFF.

This clone has just a few counts. The V and J genes are TRBV19 and TRBJ1-5, with 8 bases lining up with TRBD1. The CDR3 has 19 amino acids. Losses at the gene ends were 9 bases for V and 1 base for J; bases not matched to a gene: 20. Germline loops: CDR1 LNHDA, CDR2 SQIVND (reference sequence). CDR3 sequence (DNA): TGTGCCAGGGGGAAAAAAAGACAGGGGCTACGGGGGAGCAATCAGCCCCAGCATTTT. It specifies CARGKKRQGLRGSNQPQHF.

The chain links TRBV5-1 to TRBJ2-3; D might be TRBD2 (6 bases). The V gene lost 3 bases and the J gene lost 2 bases, with 16 bases spanning the gap. Germline V gene data show CDR1 as SGHRS and CDR2 as YFSETQ. The CDR3 is 16 amino acids. The CDR3 DNA is TGCGCCAGCAGCTCCGATCCAGCGGGCAACACAGATACGCAGTATTTT. It specifies CASSSDPAGNTDTQYF.

J is TRBJ2-2 and V is TRBV5-3; 15 bases match TRBD2. TRBV5-3 is identified as an open reading frame with a role that is uncertain. The CDR3 totals 18 residues. Trimming at V came to 4 bases and at J to 4 bases, leaving 8 bases not matched to a gene. CDR3 amino acids: CARSPGLAGGRSTGELFF. CDR3 in DNA: TGTGCCAGAAGCCCGGGACTAGCGGGGGGTCGATCCACCGGGGAGCTGTTTTTT.

CDR3 in amino acids: CASSRRSGETQYF. The CDR3 DNA sequence: TGTGCCAGTAGTAGGAGGTCGGGAGAGACCCAGTACTTC. This chain links TRBV19 with TRBJ2-5, with D perhaps TRBD2 (5 bases). Trimming removed 4 bases at V and 4 bases at J, with 10 bases between. Germline assignment: CDR1 LNHDA and CDR2 SQIVND (reference sequence). This CDR3 region has 13 residues.

This chain links TRBV6-2 or TRBV6-3 with TRBJ2-7; a weak D match, TRBD1 (7 bases). V was pared by 5 bases and J by 5 bases, with 22 bases between. Germline V lookup: CDR1 MNHEY, CDR2 SVGEGT. The CDR3 length is 16 residues. The CDR3 protein is CASSTLKTGRPNEQYF. Here the CDR3 DNA reads TGTGCCAGCAGTACCCTCAAGACAGGGAGGCCCAACGAGCAGTACTTC.

This chain uses TRBV5-1 with TRBJ2-1; no clear D gene. V was shortened by 2 bases and J by 7 bases, with 10 bases between the two germline ends. Germline assignment: CDR1 SGHRS and CDR2 YFSETQ. The CDR3 is 13 residues long. CDR3 region: CASSFISSNEQFF. CDR3 bases: TGCGCCAGCAGCTTTATTAGTAGTAATGAGCAGTTCTTC.

The chain employs TRBV9 and TRBJ1-3, with D possibly matching TRBD1 (5 bases). This CDR3 has 15 amino acids. CDR1 is SGDLS and CDR2 is YYNGEE in the germline V gene. V was pared by 0 bases and J by 0 bases, with 7 bases between. CDR3 protein: CASSVEGYSGNTIYF. The CDR3 nucleotides read TGTGCCAGCAGCGTAGAGGGGTACTCTGGAAACACCATATATTTT.

V usage is TRBV19 and J usage is TRBJ2-7, with D perhaps TRBD1 (6 bases). V was clipped by 6 bases and J by 1 base, with 13 bases between them. CDR1 and CDR2 from the germline V gene are LNHDA and SQIVND (reference sequence). This CDR3 is built from 14 residues. The CDR3 region is CASSPGTSSYEQYF. DNA for the CDR3: TGTGCCAGTAGCCCGGGGACATCTTCCTACGAGCAGTACTTC.

The V call is TRBV19, the J call TRBJ1-1, with a weak D call TRBD1 (5 bases). The germline CDR1 and CDR2 sequences are LNHDA and SQIVND (reference sequence). The CDR3 is 16 amino acids. Trimming took off 1 base at V and 4 bases at J, with 16 bases between the two ends. CDR3 residues: CASSIVPRRGGTEAFF. For the CDR3, the DNA is TGTGCCAGTAGTATAGTCCCTCGAAGGGGAGGCACTGAAGCTTTCTTT.

The rearrangement links TRBV6-1 to TRBJ2-3, with 12 bases lining up with TRBD2. V was clipped by 4 bases and J by 0 bases; unmatched bases: 11. Germline CDR1 is MNHNS and CDR2 is SASEGT. The CDR3 spans 19 residues. CDR3 region: CASSATRTSGASSTDTQYF. The CDR3 region has the DNA TGTGCCAGCAGTGCGACCCGGACTAGCGGGGCGTCTAGCACAGATACGCAGTATTTT.